Listed here are 19 T cell receptor beta chains from one sample, sequenced in a study of human versus mouse CDR3 diversity and MHC coevolution. TCRdb's copy holds only in-frame clones and misses some; the assay was immunoSEQ multiplex PCR. The sample lists 80,000 or so clones; approximately 92% were seen once. Sequences were obtained from naive CD4+ T cells from blood. The sample's subset: CD45RO-negative CD62L-positive naive CD4 T cells. All receptors come from a person aged 25 to 75 in good health.

V is TRBV7-2 and J is TRBJ1-5; TRBD1 is a possible D gene (6 bases). Trimming left V 0 bases short and J 2 bases short, with 8 bases between. CDR3 length: 15 residues. Germline values: CDR1 SGHTA, CDR2 FQGNSA. This chain's CDR3 is CASSLAGGGNQPQHF. CDR3 nucleotide sequence: TGTGCCAGCAGCTTAGCAGGGGGTGGCAATCAGCCCCAGCATTTT.

The CDR3 here is CASSPSFQGGYGYTF. CDR3 sequence (DNA): TGCGCCAGCAGCCCCTCTTTCCAGGGTGGATATGGCTACACCTTC. The chain carries TRBV5-1 and TRBJ1-2; D perhaps matches TRBD1 (5 bases). This CDR3 is 15 amino acids long. Germline CDR1 reads SGHRS; CDR2 reads YFSETQ. The V end lost 4 bases, the J end lost 5 bases, and 18 bases lay between the germline ends.

This rearrangement joins TRBV18 to TRBJ2-1; D is unclear. The length of the CDR3 is 16 residues. Per germline, CDR1 KGHSH and CDR2 LQKENI. Trimming removed 2 bases from V and 0 bases from J, with 11 bases in between. Written as DNA, the CDR3 is TGTGCCAGCTCACCATGGGCAGCCGACTCCTACAATGAGCAGTTCTTC. It specifies CASSPWAADSYNEQFF.

This clone occurred a few times. V is TRBV10-3 and J is TRBJ1-3; maybe TRBD1 (5 bases). Trimming stripped 11 bases from V and 4 bases from J, with 18 bases between. The length of the CDR3 is 14 residues. The germline CDR1 and CDR2 sequences are ENHRY and SYGVKD. CDR3 bases: TGTGCCCACAGTGGGGGGGTTAACGGAAACACCATATATTTT. Its protein is CAHSGGVNGNTIYF.

This chain connects TRBV29-1 to TRBJ2-5; 10 bases map to TRBD2. The V segment lost 3 bases and the J segment 5 bases; nucleotides outside the gene matches: 6. The CDR3 has 14 amino acids. CDR1 and CDR2 (germline): SQVTM, ANQGSEA. Here the CDR3 DNA reads TGCAGCGTTGATGAGCGGGGGGGCCTCGAGACCCAGTACTTC. Protein: CSVDERGGLETQYF. The whole variable domain, remainder taken from reference TRBV29-1 and TRBJ2-5, is SAVISQKPSRDICQRGTSLTIQCQVDSQVTMMFWYRQQPGQSLTLIATANQGSEATYESGFVIDKFPISRPNLTFSTLTVSNMSPEDSSIYLCSVDERGGLETQYFGPGTRLLVL.

The rearrangement uses TRBV10-2 and TRBJ2-2, with D perhaps matching TRBD2 (5 bases). CDR3 length: 16 residues. In germline, CDR1 is WSHSY, CDR2 SAAADI. The V end was cut by 8 bases, the J end by 0 bases, with 16 bases between. This CDR3 reads CASGILGSANTGELFF. The CDR3, as DNA: TGCGCCAGCGGGATTTTAGGTAGCGCGAACACCGGGGAGCTGTTTTTT.

This chain connects TRBV2 to TRBJ2-3; perhaps TRBD2 as D (6 bases). Trimming took off 2 bases at V and 1 base at J, with 19 bases between the two ends. This CDR3 has 18 amino acids. The germline CDR1 and CDR2 sequences are SNHLY and FYNNEI. The CDR3 DNA reads TGTGCCAGCAGTGAAATTGGTGGAATAGCGGCGGGCACAGATACGCAGTATTTT. This encodes CASSEIGGIAAGTDTQYF.

J is TRBJ2-5 and V is TRBV28, with 8 bases identical to TRBD2. This CDR3 is built from 16 residues. Germline V gene data show CDR1 as MDHEN and CDR2 as SYDVKM. Germline trimming cut 6 bases from V and 4 bases from J; bases unmatched to any gene: 13. Here the CDR3 reads CASRGGGSGMLETQYF. The DNA for the CDR3 is TGTGCCAGCAGGGGGGGCGGTAGCGGGATGTTAGAGACCCAGTACTTC.

The chain employs TRBV14 and TRBJ2-3, with 7 bases aligning to TRBD1. The junction had 14 bases not matched to a gene; V was cut back by 4 bases and J by 4 bases. Germline CDR1 and CDR2: SGHDN and FVKESK. The CDR3 totals 17 residues. The CDR3 DNA reads as TGTGCCAGCAGCCTCTACAGGGGCCTCAGCAGGGCAGATACGCAGTATTTT. As protein: CASSLYRGLSRADTQYF. Full variable domain (outside the CDR3, taken from reference TRBV14 and TRBJ2-3): EAGVTQFPSHSVIEKGQTVTLRCDPISGHDNLYWYRRVMGKEIKFLLHFVKESKQDESGMPNNRFLAERTGGTYSTLKVQPAELEDSGVYFCASSLYRGLSRADTQYFGPGTRLTVL.

This clone occurred once. This rearrangement joins TRBV29-1 to TRBJ1-1; TRBD1 agrees at 7 bases. J lost 5 bases, V lost 7 bases, and 10 bases had no gene match. CDR1 and CDR2 from the germline V gene are SQVTM and ANQGSEA. The CDR3 contains 13 residues. The CDR3 is CSAAQGEVTEAFF. The CDR3, as DNA: TGCAGCGCCGCTCAGGGGGAAGTAACTGAAGCTTTCTTT. Full variable domain (remainder filled in from reference TRBV29-1 and TRBJ1-1): SAVISQKPSRDICQRGTSLTIQCQVDSQVTMMFWYRQQPGQSLTLIATANQGSEATYESGFVIDKFPISRPNLTFSTLTVSNMSPEDSSIYLCSAAQGEVTEAFFGQGTRLTVV.

This chain uses TRBV19 with TRBJ1-5; D may be TRBD1 (6 bases). The germline CDR1 and CDR2 sequences are LNHDA and SQIVND (reference sequence). The germline V and J ends were trimmed by 1 base and 6 bases, with 10 bases remaining between them. The length of the CDR3 is 14 residues. The CDR3 DNA reads TGTGCCAGTAGTATAGGGCAGGGGCCTCAGCCCCAGCATTTT. Protein product: CASSIGQGPQPQHF.

The CDR3: CASSPTETYEQYF. The CDR3 DNA follows: TGTGCCAGCTCACCGACAGAGACCTACGAGCAGTACTTC. The chain recombines TRBV18 with TRBJ2-7, with D tentatively TRBD1 (5 bases). CDR3 length: 13 residues. Trimming stripped 3 bases from V and 2 bases from J, with 8 bases between. Germline values: CDR1 KGHSH, CDR2 LQKENI.

V gene TRBV27 combines with J gene TRBJ1-2; D unclear. The CDR3 totals 15 residues. V gave up 5 bases and J gave up 1 base, with 14 bases separating them. Germline CDR1 MNHEY, CDR2 SMNVEV (reference sequence). DNA of the CDR3: TGTGCCAGCAGTCCAATGATGGGGAGTAACTATGGCTACACCTTC. Amino acids: CASSPMMGSNYGYTF.

This chain uses TRBV28 with TRBJ1-2; D is uncertain. The length of the CDR3 is 11 residues. CDR1 and CDR2 from the germline V gene are MDHEN and SYDVKM. V dropped 4 bases and J dropped 7 bases, with 7 bases sitting between them. The CDR3, as DNA: TGTGCCAGCAGTTCAGATCGTGGCTACACCTTC. Encoded protein: CASSSDRGYTF.

The rearrangement joins TRBV29-1 to TRBJ2-1, with 11 positions matching TRBD2. Losses at the gene ends were 3 bases for V and 5 bases for J; bases not matched to a gene: 9. CDR1 SQVTM and CDR2 ANQGSEA come from the germline V gene. This CDR3 spans 16 amino acids. CDR3 nucleotide sequence: TGCAGCGTTGATGGGCAACTAGCGGGAGTTAACAATGAGCAGTTCTTC. Its translation: CSVDGQLAGVNNEQFF.

In this sample, this clone turned up once. The gene calls are TRBV5-1 and TRBJ1-1, with D perhaps matching TRBD1 (5 bases). Per the germline V gene, CDR1 is SGHRS and CDR2 is YFSETQ. Trimming removed 4 bases at V and 2 bases at J, with 9 bases between. The CDR3 is 13 amino acids. The CDR3 is CASSPDSNTEAFF. In nucleotides, the CDR3 is TGCGCCAGCAGCCCAGACAGTAACACTGAAGCTTTCTTT.

This clone was seen only once. This chain joins TRBV7-8 and TRBJ2-7; D not certain. V was clipped by 2 bases and J by 4 bases, with 12 bases between them. The CDR3 is 14 residues long. Germline lookup yields CDR1 SGHVS and CDR2 FQNEAQ. The CDR3 loop reads CASSLNGMTYEQYF. The CDR3 DNA is TGTGCCAGCAGCTTAAACGGAATGACTTACGAGCAGTACTTC.

This chain uses TRBV5-1 with TRBJ2-7; D possibly corresponds to TRBD1 (7 bases). Germline lookup yields CDR1 SGHRS and CDR2 YFSETQ. V lost 4 bases and J 2 bases, leaving 13 bases between the germline ends. The CDR3 covers 14 residues. CDR3 protein: CASSVTGTAYEQYF. DNA of the CDR3: TGCGCCAGCAGCGTGACAGGGACTGCCTACGAGCAGTACTTC.

The chain couples TRBV30 to TRBJ1-1; D gene unclear. V was pared by 7 bases and J by 0 bases, with 12 bases between. Germline CDR1 GTSNPN, CDR2 SVGIG (reference sequence). The CDR3 extends over 13 amino acids. CDR3 residues: CASRLSLNTEAFF. The DNA of the CDR3 is TGTGCCTCCCGACTCAGTTTGAACACTGAAGCTTTCTTT.